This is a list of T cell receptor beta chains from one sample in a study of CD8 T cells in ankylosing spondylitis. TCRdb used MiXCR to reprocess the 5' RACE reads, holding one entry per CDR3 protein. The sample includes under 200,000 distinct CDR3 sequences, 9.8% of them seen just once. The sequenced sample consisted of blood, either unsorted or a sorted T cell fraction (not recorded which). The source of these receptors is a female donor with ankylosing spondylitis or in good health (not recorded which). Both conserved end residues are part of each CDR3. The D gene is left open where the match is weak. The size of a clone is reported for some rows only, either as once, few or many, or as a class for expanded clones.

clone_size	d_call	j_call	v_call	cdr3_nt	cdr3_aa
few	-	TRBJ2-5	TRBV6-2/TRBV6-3	TGTGCCAGCAGTTACTTGACTCAGCAAGAGACCCAGTACTTC	CASSYLTQQETQYF
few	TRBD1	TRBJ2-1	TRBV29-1	TGCAGCGTTGACGGGACAGACTACAATGAGCAGTTCTTC	CSVDGTDYNEQFF
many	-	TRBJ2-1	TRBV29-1	TGCAGCGTTGTCGAATCTGAGCAGTTCTTC	CSVVESEQFF
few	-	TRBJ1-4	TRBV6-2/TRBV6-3	TGTGCCAGCGCAACGGGGATCAAGGAAAAACTGTTTTTT	CASATGIKEKLFF
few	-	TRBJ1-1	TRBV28	TGTGCCAGCATCATCGGGGCTCCCGATGGCACTGAAGCTTTCTTT	CASIIGAPDGTEAFF
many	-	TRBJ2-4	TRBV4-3	TGCGCCAGCAGCCCCCGTATAGCCAAAAACATTCAGTACTTC	CASSPRIAKNIQYF
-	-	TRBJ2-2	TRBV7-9	TGTGCCAGCAGCACCGGGACTTTGGCCGGGGAGCTGTTTTTT	CASSTGTLAGELFF
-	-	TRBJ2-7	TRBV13	TGTGCCAGCAGCTTAGAGAGGGGAAAGCAGTACTTC	CASSLERGKQYF
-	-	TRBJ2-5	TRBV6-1	TGTGCCAGCAGTCCGACGTCTCAAGAGACCCAGTACTTC	CASSPTSQETQYF
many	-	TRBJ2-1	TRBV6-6	TGTGCCAGCAGTTTAGTGGTCAATGAGCAGTTCTTC	CASSLVVNEQFF
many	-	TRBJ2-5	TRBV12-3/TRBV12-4	TGTGCCAGCAGTTTTGGGCGGGTAGAGACCCAGTACTTC	CASSFGRVETQYF
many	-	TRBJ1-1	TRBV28	TGTGCCAGCAGTGCCGCCGGACAGGAAGCTTTCTTT	CASSAAGQEAFF
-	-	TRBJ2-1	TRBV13	TGTGCCAGCAACATCGGGGCGGGTTTCCAATCTGCGAATGAGCAGTTCTTC	CASNIGAGFQSANEQFF
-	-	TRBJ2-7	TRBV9	TGTGCCAGCAGCCCCCGGGGTGCCGGCGAGCAGTACTTC	CASSPRGAGEQYF
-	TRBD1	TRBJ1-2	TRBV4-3	TGCGCCAGCAGCCATCCTGGGACAGGGGCCAGGTTGGGCTACACCTTC	CASSHPGTGARLGYTF
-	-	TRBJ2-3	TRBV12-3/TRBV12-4	TGTGCCAGCAGTTCTAGCGGCACAGATACGCAGTATTTT	CASSSSGTDTQYF
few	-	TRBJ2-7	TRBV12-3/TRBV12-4	TGTGCCAGCAGCCCCGATGGACGGACCTCCTACGAGCAGTACTTC	CASSPDGRTSYEQYF